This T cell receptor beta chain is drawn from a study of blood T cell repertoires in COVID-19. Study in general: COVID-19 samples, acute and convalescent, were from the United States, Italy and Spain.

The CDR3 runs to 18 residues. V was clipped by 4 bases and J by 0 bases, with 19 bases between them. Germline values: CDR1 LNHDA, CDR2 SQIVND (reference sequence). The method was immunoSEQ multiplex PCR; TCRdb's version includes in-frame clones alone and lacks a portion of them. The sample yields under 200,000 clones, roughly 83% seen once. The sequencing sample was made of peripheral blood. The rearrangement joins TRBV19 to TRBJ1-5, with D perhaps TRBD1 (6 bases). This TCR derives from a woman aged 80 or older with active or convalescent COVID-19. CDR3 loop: CASSKPRGGSYSNQPQHF. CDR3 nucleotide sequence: TGTGCCAGTAGTAAGCCGAGGGGGGGGAGTTATAGCAATCAGCCCCAGCATTTT.